Following are 18 T cell receptor beta chains from one sample sequenced in a study of cytomegalovirus exposure and HLA in healthy donors. Amplification used 60 Vbeta primers and 13 Jbeta primers. Libraries were prepared by immunoSEQ multiplex PCR; TCRdb keeps only in-frame clonotypes and omits some of them. Of over 75,000 clones listed, about two thirds were seen once; the top ten hold about 2.3%. The source material was PBMCs. Every receptor here comes from a human donor in good health.

This clone occurred a few times. Other nucleotide sequences from this sample produce the same CDR3. The chain is built from TRBV4-1 and TRBJ2-1, with 12 bases fitting TRBD2. With 6 bases clipped from V and 5 bases from J, the junction kept 5 bases outside the gene matches. The CDR3 is 15 residues long. Germline V gene sequence: CDR1 MGHRA, CDR2 YSYEKL. The CDR3 DNA follows: TGCGCCAGCAGGCCGGGACTAGCGGGCAACAATGAGCAGTTCTTC. Translating it yields CASRPGLAGNNEQFF.

The J gene is TRBJ2-3, the V gene TRBV5-1, with TRBD2 matching over 8 bases. The V segment lost 0 bases and the J segment 2 bases; nucleotides outside the gene matches: 5. The CDR3 spans 16 residues. Germline values: CDR1 SGHRS, CDR2 YFSETQ. Here the CDR3 reads CASSLDGGGHTDTQYF. Here the CDR3 DNA reads TGCGCCAGCAGCTTGGACGGGGGGGGCCACACAGATACGCAGTATTTT.

This clone was picked up a small number of times. V and J are TRBV7-9 and TRBJ1-6, with D perhaps TRBD1 (5 bases). V was shortened by 1 base and J by 6 bases, with 16 bases between the two germline ends. The CDR3 has 17 residues. The germline V gene encodes CDR1 SEHNR and CDR2 FQNEAQ (reference sequence). The chain's CDR3 is CASSLGSRGIGNSPLHF. CDR3 in DNA: TGTGCCAGCAGCTTAGGGAGTCGGGGGATTGGTAATTCACCCCTCCACTTT. The full variable domain, its missing parts supplied by reference TRBV7-9 and TRBJ1-6, is DTGVSQNPRHKITKRGQNVTFRCDPISEHNRLYWYRQTLGQGPEFLTYFQNEAQLEKSRLLSDRFSAERPKGSFSTLEIQRTEQGDSAMYLCASSLGSRGIGNSPLHFGNGTRLTVT.

The chain combines TRBV19 with TRBJ2-1; 11 nucleotides match TRBD2. With 7 bases clipped from V and 11 bases from J, the junction kept 13 bases outside the gene matches. The germline CDR1 and CDR2 sequences are LNHDA and SQIVND (reference sequence). The CDR3 spans 15 residues. DNA for the CDR3: TGTGCCAGTATTCGGGGACTAGCGGACCCGGGGCAGCAGTTCTTC. Its protein is CASIRGLADPGQQFF. The entire variable domain, with the rest obtained from reference TRBV19 and TRBJ2-1, is as follows: DGGITQSPKYLFRKEGQNVTLSCEQNLNHDAMYWYRQDPGQGLRLIYYSQIVNDFQKGDIAEGYSVSREKKESFPLTVTSAQKNPTAFYLCASIRGLADPGQQFFGPGTRLTVL.

The rearrangement joins TRBV12-1 to TRBJ1-4; the table calls TRBD1, which could not be checked here. TRBV12-1 is reported as a pseudogene. The CDR3 runs 15 residues. The CDR3 nucleotides read TGTGCCAGCAGCTTTAAGGGACAGGCGGATGAAAAACTGTTTTTT. Its translation is CASSFKGQADEKLFF.

This chain links TRBV9 with TRBJ2-7; D is possibly TRBD1 (6 bases). This CDR3 is built from 15 residues. Trimming left V 3 bases short and J 5 bases short, with 18 bases between. Germline values: CDR1 SGDLS, CDR2 YYNGEE. CDR3 protein: CASSGPGHPRDEQYF. The CDR3 nucleotides are TGTGCCAGCAGCGGGCCGGGACACCCCAGGGACGAGCAGTACTTC.

The genes are TRBV10-3 and TRBJ2-6, with TRBD1 matching over 11 bases. Germline values: CDR1 ENHRY, CDR2 SYGVKD. The length of the CDR3 is 17 residues. The V segment lost 8 bases and the J segment 2 bases; nucleotides outside the gene matches: 8. The chain's CDR3 is CAIAAGTGGTGANVLTF. The CDR3 DNA reads as TGTGCCATCGCAGCCGGGACAGGGGGAACTGGGGCCAACGTCCTGACTTTC.

This chain links TRBV14 with TRBJ2-7; weak D call: TRBD2 (6 bases). CDR3 length equals 11 residues. Trimming stripped 3 bases from V and 6 bases from J, with 6 bases between. The V gene's germline CDR1 is SGHDN and CDR2 FVKESK. The CDR3 sequence: CASSQGGEQYF. In DNA form, the CDR3 reads TGTGCCAGCAGCCAGGGGGGCGAGCAGTACTTC.

This clone has more than one count but fewer than ten. V gene TRBV18 combines with J gene TRBJ2-3; TRBD1 agrees at 9 bases. V lost 6 bases and J lost 1; bases outside the gene matches: 11. CDR1 and CDR2 from the germline V gene are KGHSH and LQKENI. This CDR3 has 17 amino acids. CDR3 bases: TGTGCCAGCTCTCCGGGACAGGGCGATTTGGGCACAGATACGCAGTATTTT. Protein product: CASSPGQGDLGTDTQYF. Complete variable domain (other parts from reference TRBV18 and TRBJ2-3): NAGVMQNPRHLVRRRGQEARLRCSPMKGHSHVYWYRQLPEEGLKFMVYLQKENIIDESGMPKERFSAEFPKEGPSILRIQQVVRGDSAAYFCASSPGQGDLGTDTQYFGPGTRLTVL.

This clone was observed a few times. CDR3 sequence: CASSLGAGGNSGANVLTF. DNA for the CDR3: TGTGCCAGCAGCTTGGGGGCAGGGGGAAATTCTGGGGCCAACGTCCTGACTTTC. The chain links TRBV5-4 to TRBJ2-6, with 7 bases that match TRBD1. Germline CDR1 is SGHNT and CDR2 is YYREEE (reference sequence). The V and J ends lost 0 bases and 1 base, in that order; junction bases with no gene match: 7. This CDR3 has 18 residues. Supplemented by reference TRBV5-4 and TRBJ2-6, the full variable domain reads ETGVTQSPTHLIKTRGQQVTLRCSSQSGHNTVSWYQQALGQGPQFIFQYYREEENGRGNFPPRFSGLQFPNYSSELNVNALELDDSALYLCASSLGAGGNSGANVLTFGAGSRLTVL.

The rearrangement joins TRBV5-4 to TRBJ2-1; 10 bases agree with TRBD2. V shed 4 bases, J shed 2 bases, and the junction held 3 bases outside the gene matches. Germline values: CDR1 SGHNT, CDR2 YYREEE (reference sequence). The CDR3 has 15 amino acids. CDR3 loop: CASSGSGGAYNEQFF. For the CDR3, the DNA is TGTGCCAGCAGCGGGAGCGGGGGGGCCTACAATGAGCAGTTCTTC.

This clone was seen a handful of times. This chain joins TRBV7-9 and TRBJ1-5; D perhaps matches TRBD1 (5 bases). The CDR3 totals 17 residues. V lost 1 base and J 1 base, leaving 14 bases between the germline ends. Per germline, CDR1 SEHNR and CDR2 FQNEAQ (reference sequence). CDR3 residues: CASSLGTTGISNQPQHF. The CDR3 nucleotides are TGTGCCAGCAGCTTAGGGACCACAGGTATCAGCAATCAGCCCCAGCATTTT. Looking up the rest from reference TRBV7-9 and TRBJ1-5 gives the full variable domain: DTGVSQNPRHKITKRGQNVTFRCDPISEHNRLYWYRQTLGQGPEFLTYFQNEAQLEKSRLLSDRFSAERPKGSFSTLEIQRTEQGDSAMYLCASSLGTTGISNQPQHFGDGTRLSIL.

The gene calls are TRBV5-6 and TRBJ1-6; 8 bases match TRBD1. V was pared by 4 bases and J by 5 bases, with 5 bases of the junction left unmatched. The CDR3 extends over 15 amino acids. The germline CDR1 and CDR2 sequences are SGHDT and YYEEEE. CDR3 protein: CASSAGTGDNSPLHF. CDR3 nucleotides: TGTGCCAGCAGCGCCGGGACAGGTGATAATTCACCCCTCCACTTT.

This clone occurred a few times. The chain links TRBV6-1 to TRBJ1-5; D not certain. Deletions cut 5 bases from V and 3 bases from J, with 14 bases between. The CDR3 has 15 amino acids. Germline V gene lookup returns CDR1 MNHNS and CDR2 SASEGT. CDR3 bases: TGTGCCAGCAGTACGACACCAGCATCCAATCAGCCCCAGCATTTT. Amino acid sequence: CASSTTPASNQPQHF.

This clone appeared a single time. Without the conserved terminal phenylalanine or tryptophan, this CDR3 likely stems from a read error. The DNA is left out, because the CDR3 cannot be placed on it with certainty; the CDR3 is given as TCRdb lists it. This rearrangement joins TRBV29-1 to TRBJ2-7; the table's D call of TRBD2 was not tested on the DNA. Including both end residues, the CDR3 is 12 amino acids long. Germline V gene data show CDR1 as SQVTM and CDR2 as ANQGSEA. The CDR3 sequence is CSVEDWSGGPFL.

The rearrangement links TRBV25-1 to TRBJ1-2, with D perhaps matching TRBD1 (5 bases). Trimming took 3 bases from V and 3 from J, leaving 5 bases between them. Germline loops: CDR1 MGHDK, CDR2 SYGVNS. This CDR3 has 12 residues. CDR3 amino acids: CASSETDYGYTF. The CDR3 bases are TGTGCCAGCAGTGAGACAGACTATGGCTACACCTTC.

The chain joins TRBV18 to TRBJ1-4, with 7 positions matching TRBD1. V lost 6 bases, J lost 4 bases, and 5 bases stayed unmatched. The CDR3 extends over 14 amino acids. Looked up from germline, CDR1 is KGHSH and CDR2 is LQKENI. The DNA for the CDR3 is TGTGCCAGCTCTTTACAGGGGATTAATGAAAAACTGTTTTTT. This sequence encodes CASSLQGINEKLFF.

The genes are TRBV5-6 and TRBJ1-6; 7 bases match TRBD1. The CDR3 has 14 residues. The V segment lost 4 bases and the J segment 9 bases; nucleotides outside the gene matches: 7. Looked up from germline, CDR1 is SGHDT and CDR2 is YYEEEE. CDR3 in amino acids: CASSQADRASPLHF. CDR3 DNA sequence: TGTGCCAGCAGCCAGGCCGACAGGGCTTCACCCCTCCACTTT. The full variable domain, with the rest looked up from reference TRBV5-6 and TRBJ1-6, is DAGVTQSPTHLIKTRGQQVTLRCSPKSGHDTVSWYQQALGQGPQFIFQYYEEEERQRGNFPDRFSGHQFPNYSSELNVNALLLGDSALYLCASSQADRASPLHFGNGTRLTVT.